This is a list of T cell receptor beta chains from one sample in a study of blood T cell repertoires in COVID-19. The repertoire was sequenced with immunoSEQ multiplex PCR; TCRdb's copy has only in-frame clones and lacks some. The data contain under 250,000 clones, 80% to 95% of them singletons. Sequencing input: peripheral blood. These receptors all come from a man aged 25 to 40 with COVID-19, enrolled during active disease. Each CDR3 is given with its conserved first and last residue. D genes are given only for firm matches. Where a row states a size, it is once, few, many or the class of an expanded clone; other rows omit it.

TGTGCCAGCAGCCCAAGTAGCACTGAAGCTTTCTTT	CASSPSSTEAFF	TRBV6-5	.	.	TRBJ1-1
TGTGCCAGCAGCTTAGGGGCGAAGTATCAGCCCCAGCATTTT	CASSLGAKYQPQHF	TRBV7-9	.	.	TRBJ1-5
TGTGCCAGCTCACCACTTCGAGGGCCTAATGAAAAACTGTTTTTT	CASSPLRGPNEKLFF	TRBV18	.	.	TRBJ1-4
TGTGCCAGCAGCTTGGTCGGACAGCCGACCTACAATGAGCAGTTCTTC	CASSLVGQPTYNEQFF	TRBV5-5	.	.	TRBJ2-1
TGTGCCAGCAGCCGCCGGGACTATGGCTACACCTTC	CASSRRDYGYTF	TRBV3-1/TRBV3-2	.	.	TRBJ1-2
TGTGCCAGCAGTTTATCCTTAGCGGGGGTAAGAGAGACCCAGTACTTC	CASSLSLAGVRETQYF	TRBV27	.	TRBD2	TRBJ2-5
TGTGCCAGCAGTCCTGGACAGGGAGTGACCCAGTACTTC	CASSPGQGVTQYF	TRBV6-6	.	TRBD1	TRBJ2-5
TGTGCCAGTAGTATTCTGCAGGGGAGAAGATCACCCCTCCACTTT	CASSILQGRRSPLHF	TRBV19	.	.	TRBJ1-6
TGTGCCAGTAGTATAGGGACAGGGGGACATCAGCCCCAGCATTTT	CASSIGTGGHQPQHF	TRBV19	.	TRBD1	TRBJ1-5
TGTGCCAGCAGTGTTGGGGGCAGGGGGCAGCCCCAGCATTTT	CASSVGGRGQPQHF	TRBV2	.	TRBD1	TRBJ1-5
TGTGCCAGCAGTGAGCCACAGGGCTCCCTTGAGCAGTTCTTC	CASSEPQGSLEQFF	TRBV6-1	once	.	TRBJ2-1
TGTGCCCGCTTGGACACCCCCTATGGCTACACCTTC	CARLDTPYGYTF	TRBV19	.	.	TRBJ1-2
TGCGCCAGCAGCTTGGCGCCAGGGTCTATGAACACTGAAGCTTTCTTT	CASSLAPGSMNTEAFF	TRBV5-1	.	.	TRBJ1-1
TGTGCCAGCAGCCAGGCCTCGTATCAGCCCCAGCATTTT	CASSQASYQPQHF	TRBV3-1/TRBV3-2	.	.	TRBJ1-5
TGCGCCAGCAGCATACTAGCGGGGGGTTACAATGAGCAGTTCTTC	CASSILAGGYNEQFF	TRBV5-1	.	TRBD2	TRBJ2-1
TGTGCCAGGGACAGGGATGCCTATGGCTACACCTTC	CARDRDAYGYTF	TRBV30	.	TRBD1	TRBJ1-2
TGCGCCAGCAGCTTGATCCCAGGGGGGTACAATGAGCAGTTCTTC	CASSLIPGGYNEQFF	TRBV5-1	once	.	TRBJ2-1
TGTGCCAGCGGAACAGGGGTGAACACTGAAGCTTTCTTT	CASGTGVNTEAFF	TRBV12-3/TRBV12-4	.	TRBD1	TRBJ1-1
TGCGCCAGCAGCTTGTCTTTCGGGAACACTGAAGCTTTCTTT	CASSLSFGNTEAFF	TRBV5-1	once	.	TRBJ1-1
TGTGCCAGCAGTCGCGTGGACAGGGGGGGTGAAAAACTGTTTTTT	CASSRVDRGGEKLFF	TRBV2	.	TRBD1	TRBJ1-4
TGTGCCAGCTCACCACAGTTGTGGACAGGGGGGTTCCCTGGAAACACCATATATTTT	CASSPQLWTGGFPGNTIYF	TRBV18	.	TRBD1	TRBJ1-3
TGTGCCAGCCAAAAGGACAGGGGATCAGGGTACAATGAGCAGTTCTTC	CASQKDRGSGYNEQFF	TRBV2	.	TRBD1	TRBJ2-1
TGTGCCAGCAGCTTAGCTGTGTCACGTAGCGGGAACACCATATATTTT	CASSLAVSRSGNTIYF	TRBV7-2	.	.	TRBJ1-3
TGTGCCTGGAGTCTTTGGGAGGACAGGGTGTACTTC	CAWSLWEDRVYF	TRBV30	once	TRBD1	TRBJ2-7
TGCGCCAGCAGCCAGGGACTAGCGGATTACAATGAGCAGTTCTTC	CASSQGLADYNEQFF	TRBV5-1	.	TRBD2	TRBJ2-1
TGCGCCAGCAGCCAGGACAGTACCCACTATGGCTACACCTTC	CASSQDSTHYGYTF	TRBV4-1	.	.	TRBJ1-2
TGCGCCAGCAGCTTGGTGGGGGCGGAGGCCACTGAAGCTTTCTTT	CASSLVGAEATEAFF	TRBV5-1	.	.	TRBJ1-1
TGTGCCAGCAGTTATTTGCGAGGTAGACAGCCCCAGCATTTT	CASSYLRGRQPQHF	TRBV6-6	.	.	TRBJ1-5
TGTGCCAGCAGCTTAGGGGCGGGGGGCCCCACAGATACGCAGTATTTT	CASSLGAGGPTDTQYF	TRBV7-2	.	TRBD2	TRBJ2-3
TGCGCCAGCAGCCAATCGTACAGCAACACTGAAGCTTTCTTT	CASSQSYSNTEAFF	TRBV4-1	once	.	TRBJ1-1
TGTGCCAGTAGTATTTCAGGGGACCAAAACACTGAAGCTTTCTTT	CASSISGDQNTEAFF	TRBV19	.	.	TRBJ1-1
TGTGCCAGCAGCGTAGGGGTAGGGGGCGTCTACGAGCAGTACTTC	CASSVGVGGVYEQYF	TRBV9	.	TRBD1	TRBJ2-7
TGCGCCAGCAGCCCCGGGACAGCCCAAGAGACCCAGTACTTC	CASSPGTAQETQYF	TRBV5-1	.	TRBD1	TRBJ2-5
TGTGCCAGCATCAAGGCCGCAGACAGGGCCACTGAAGCTTTCTTT	CASIKAADRATEAFF	TRBV2	.	TRBD1	TRBJ1-1
TGTGCCAGTAGTATAATTCCCGGGGGGGGCTACACAGATACGCAGTATTTT	CASSIIPGGGYTDTQYF	TRBV19	.	TRBD2	TRBJ2-3
TGCAGCGTTTTGACAGGGACCAACAATGAGCAGTTCTTC	CSVLTGTNNEQFF	TRBV29-1	once	TRBD1	TRBJ2-1
TGTGCCAGTAGTTTCGGGGGCTCTGGGGCCAACGTCCTGACTTTC	CASSFGGSGANVLTF	TRBV19	once	.	TRBJ2-6
TGCGCCAGCAGCTTGGCCCTCGGGGGGCAGGAGACCCAGTACTTC	CASSLALGGQETQYF	TRBV5-1	.	.	TRBJ2-5
TGCGCCAGCAGCGAAAGATCCGGGACACAATATGGCTACACCTTC	CASSERSGTQYGYTF	TRBV5-1	.	.	TRBJ1-2
TGTGCCAGCAGCGTAGCTCCCGCCGGTAACTATGGCTACACCTTC	CASSVAPAGNYGYTF	TRBV9	.	.	TRBJ1-2
TGTGCCAGCAGGGACACAGGGACTAACTATGGCTACACCTTC	CASRDTGTNYGYTF	TRBV6-5	.	.	TRBJ1-2
TGTGCCAGCAGCTCCGGGACAGGGGTAGTCGGGGAGCTGTTTTTT	CASSSGTGVVGELFF	TRBV9	few	TRBD1	TRBJ2-2